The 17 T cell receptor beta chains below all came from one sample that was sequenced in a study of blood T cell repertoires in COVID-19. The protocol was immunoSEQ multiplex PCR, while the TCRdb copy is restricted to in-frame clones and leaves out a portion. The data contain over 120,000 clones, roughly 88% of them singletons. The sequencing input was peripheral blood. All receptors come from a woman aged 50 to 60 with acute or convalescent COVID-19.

The CDR3 here is CAIRRQDDRNSPLHF. CDR3 coding DNA: TGTGCCATCAGGCGACAGGACGACCGTAATTCACCCCTCCACTTT. This chain connects TRBV10-3 to TRBJ1-6; D is perhaps TRBD1 (6 bases). From germline, CDR1 is ENHRY and CDR2 SYGVKD. This CDR3 is 15 amino acids long. V lost 6 bases and J 6 bases, leaving 15 bases between the germline ends.

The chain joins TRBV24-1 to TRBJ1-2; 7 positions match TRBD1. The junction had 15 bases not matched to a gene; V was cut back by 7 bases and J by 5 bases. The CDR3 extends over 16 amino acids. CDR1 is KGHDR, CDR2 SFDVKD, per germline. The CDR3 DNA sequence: TGTGCCACCAGCTCCGGGACAGAAGCCTATGTGTATGGCTACACCTTC. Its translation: CATSSGTEAYVYGYTF.

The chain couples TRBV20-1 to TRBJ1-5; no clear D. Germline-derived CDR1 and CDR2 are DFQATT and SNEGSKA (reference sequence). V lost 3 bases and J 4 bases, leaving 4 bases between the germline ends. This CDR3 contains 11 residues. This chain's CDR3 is CSASGNQPQHF. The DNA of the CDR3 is TGCAGTGCTAGCGGGAATCAGCCCCAGCATTTT.

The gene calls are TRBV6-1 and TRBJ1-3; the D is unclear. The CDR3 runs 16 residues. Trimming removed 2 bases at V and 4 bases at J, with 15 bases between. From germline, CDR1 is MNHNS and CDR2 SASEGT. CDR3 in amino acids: CASSETPEVSGNTIYF. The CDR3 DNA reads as TGTGCCAGCAGTGAAACCCCCGAGGTCTCGGGAAACACCATATATTTT.

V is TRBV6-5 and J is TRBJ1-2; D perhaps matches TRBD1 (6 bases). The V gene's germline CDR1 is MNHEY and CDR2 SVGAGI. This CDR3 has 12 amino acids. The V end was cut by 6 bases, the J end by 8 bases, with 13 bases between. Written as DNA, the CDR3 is TGTGCCAGCAGGGACAGCCGATTGGGCTACACCTTC. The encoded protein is CASRDSRLGYTF.

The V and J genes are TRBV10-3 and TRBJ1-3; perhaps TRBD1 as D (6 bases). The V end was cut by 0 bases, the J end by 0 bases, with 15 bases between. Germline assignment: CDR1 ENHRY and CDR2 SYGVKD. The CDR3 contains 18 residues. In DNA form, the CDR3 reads TGTGCCATCAGTGAGTCTATGAGAGGACAGAGCTCTGGAAACACCATATATTTT. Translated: CAISESMRGQSSGNTIYF.

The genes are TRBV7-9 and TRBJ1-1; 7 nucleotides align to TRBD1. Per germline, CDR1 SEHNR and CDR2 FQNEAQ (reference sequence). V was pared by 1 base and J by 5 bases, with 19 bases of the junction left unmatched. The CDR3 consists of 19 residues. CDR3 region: CASSLDYLGNRQGVTEAFF. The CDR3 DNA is TGTGCCAGCAGCTTAGATTATTTGGGGAACCGACAGGGAGTGACTGAAGCTTTCTTT.

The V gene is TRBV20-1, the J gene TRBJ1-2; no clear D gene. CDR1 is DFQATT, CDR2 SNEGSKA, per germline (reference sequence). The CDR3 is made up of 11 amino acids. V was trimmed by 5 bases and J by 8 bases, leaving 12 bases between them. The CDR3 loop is CSAYDLVGYTF. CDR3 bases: TGCAGTGCTTATGACCTAGTCGGCTACACCTTC.

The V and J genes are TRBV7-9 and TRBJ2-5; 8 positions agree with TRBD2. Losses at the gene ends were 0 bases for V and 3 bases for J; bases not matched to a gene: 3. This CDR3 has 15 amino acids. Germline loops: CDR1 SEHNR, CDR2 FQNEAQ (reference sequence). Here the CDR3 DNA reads TGTGCCAGCAGCTTAGCACTAGCGGATAAAGAGACCCAGTACTTC. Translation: CASSLALADKETQYF.

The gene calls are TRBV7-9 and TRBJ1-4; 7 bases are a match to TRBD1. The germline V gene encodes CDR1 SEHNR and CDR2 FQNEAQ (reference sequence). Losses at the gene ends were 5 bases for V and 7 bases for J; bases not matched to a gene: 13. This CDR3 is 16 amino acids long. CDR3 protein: CASSPRQGRTGEKLFF. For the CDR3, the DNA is TGTGCCAGCAGCCCTAGACAGGGAAGGACTGGTGAAAAACTGTTTTTT.

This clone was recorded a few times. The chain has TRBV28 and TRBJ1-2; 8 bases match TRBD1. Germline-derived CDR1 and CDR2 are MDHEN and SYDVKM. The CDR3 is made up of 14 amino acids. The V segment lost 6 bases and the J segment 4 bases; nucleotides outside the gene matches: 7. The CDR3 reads CASRGGQESYGYTF. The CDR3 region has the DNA TGTGCCAGCAGGGGGGGACAGGAAAGCTATGGCTACACCTTC.

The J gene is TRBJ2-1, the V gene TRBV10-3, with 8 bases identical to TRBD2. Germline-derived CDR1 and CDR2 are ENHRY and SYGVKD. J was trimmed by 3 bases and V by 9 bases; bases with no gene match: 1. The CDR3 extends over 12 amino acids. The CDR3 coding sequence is TGTGCCATAGCGGGGGACTACAATGAGCAGTTCTTC. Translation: CAIAGDYNEQFF.

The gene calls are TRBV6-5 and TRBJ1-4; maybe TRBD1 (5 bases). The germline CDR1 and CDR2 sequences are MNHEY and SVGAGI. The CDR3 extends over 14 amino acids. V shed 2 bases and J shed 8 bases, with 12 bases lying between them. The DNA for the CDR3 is TGTGCCAGCAGTTACGGGGGGTCTGGGGAAAAACTGTTTTTT. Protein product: CASSYGGSGEKLFF.

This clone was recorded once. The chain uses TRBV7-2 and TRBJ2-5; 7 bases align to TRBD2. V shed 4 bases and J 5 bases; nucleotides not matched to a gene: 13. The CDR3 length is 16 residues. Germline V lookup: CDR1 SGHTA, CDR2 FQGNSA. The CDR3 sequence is CASSSQPAGVAETQYF. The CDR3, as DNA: TGTGCCAGCAGCTCCCAACCCGCGGGAGTTGCGGAGACCCAGTACTTC.

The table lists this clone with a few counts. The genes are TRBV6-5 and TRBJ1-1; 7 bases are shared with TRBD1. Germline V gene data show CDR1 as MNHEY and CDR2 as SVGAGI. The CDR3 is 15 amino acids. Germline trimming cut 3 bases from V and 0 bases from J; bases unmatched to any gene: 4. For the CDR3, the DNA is TGTGCCAGCAGTTATCTGGGACAGATGAACACTGAAGCTTTCTTT. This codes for CASSYLGQMNTEAFF.

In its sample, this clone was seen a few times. The CDR3 here is CASSPLAGGETQYF. For the CDR3, the DNA is TGTGCCAGCAGCCCATTAGCGGGTGGAGAGACCCAGTACTTC. The chain links TRBV3-1 (or the pseudogene TRBV3-2) to TRBJ2-5; 7 nucleotides agree with TRBD2. CDR1 and CDR2 (germline): LGHDT, YNNKEL (reference sequence). This CDR3 has 14 residues. After removal of 4 bases from V and 4 bases from J, the junction contained 6 bases not matched to a gene.

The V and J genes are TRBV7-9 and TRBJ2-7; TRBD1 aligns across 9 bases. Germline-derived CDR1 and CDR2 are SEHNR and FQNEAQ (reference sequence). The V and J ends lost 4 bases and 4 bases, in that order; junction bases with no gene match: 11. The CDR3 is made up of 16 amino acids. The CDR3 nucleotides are TGTGCCAGCAGCTACCCCGGGACAGGGACAACATACGAGCAGTACTTC. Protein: CASSYPGTGTTYEQYF.